One and the same sample provided the 16 T cell receptor beta chains below, sequenced in a study of response to subunit inactivated influenza vaccine. TCRdb redid the calling of the RT-PCR reads with MiXCR, one entry per CDR3 protein. The sample shows around 530,000 distinct CDR3 sequences, 15% to 20% of them seen only once. The sample consisted of CD4+ T cells sorted from PBMCs, taken about 24 months after vaccination. These TCRs come from a man in his fifties or sixties who received an inactivated influenza vaccine.

This clonotype was seen repeatedly, ten times or more. The chain carries TRBV20-1 and TRBJ2-3; D is perhaps TRBD1 or TRBD2 (5 bases each). The CDR3 spans 16 residues. Germline V lookup: CDR1 DFQATT, CDR2 SNEGSKA (reference sequence). The CDR3 here is CSATRGYTTGTDTQYF. CDR3 DNA sequence: TGCAGCGCGACCCGGGGCTATACGACTGGCACAGATACGCAGTATTTT.

This rearrangement joins TRBV20-1 to TRBJ1-1, with D possibly matching TRBD1 (6 bases). The CDR3 is 13 residues long. Germline values: CDR1 DFQATT, CDR2 SNEGSKA (reference sequence). V shed 6 bases and J shed 6 bases, with 17 bases lying between them. The CDR3 DNA reads TGCAGTGCCTTCCTACGACAGGTGGCTGAAGCTTTCTTT. It translates to CSAFLRQVAEAFF.

The chain employs TRBV6-5 and TRBJ1-6; D is ambiguous. V lost 2 bases to trimming and J lost 6 bases, with 14 bases between them. The CDR3 consists of 16 residues. Looked up from germline, CDR1 is MNHEY and CDR2 is SVGAGI. CDR3 DNA sequence: TGTGCCAGCAGTTACAGGCGCGGCTACCTTAATTCACCCCTCCACTTT. Encoded protein: CASSYRRGYLNSPLHF.

This chain connects TRBV3-1 to TRBJ2-5, with D possibly matching TRBD1 (5 bases). The V end was cut by 0 bases, the J end by 3 bases, with 8 bases between. CDR1 and CDR2 (germline): LGHDT, YNNKEL (reference sequence). The CDR3 sequence is 14 residues long. The CDR3 sequence is CASSQEVREETQYF. The DNA of the CDR3 is TGTGCCAGCAGCCAAGAGGTCAGGGAAGAGACCCAGTACTTC.

The gene calls are TRBV7-2 and TRBJ2-3; no reliable D call. The length of the CDR3 is 12 residues. V lost 5 bases and J 6 bases, leaving 9 bases between the germline ends. CDR1 and CDR2 (germline): SGHTA, FQGNSA. CDR3 amino acids: CASSQAGDTQYF. The CDR3 DNA sequence: TGTGCCAGCAGCCAAGCCGGGGATACGCAGTATTTT.

This clonotype has at least ten counts. The chain uses TRBV4-3 and TRBJ1-6; D remains ambiguous. The CDR3 has 17 amino acids. Trimming stripped 0 bases from V and 0 bases from J, with 9 bases between. Germline assignment: CDR1 LGHNA and CDR2 YSLEER. The CDR3 region has the DNA TGCGCCAGCAGCCAAGAGCGGAGCTTCTCCTATAATTCACCCCTCCACTTT. Protein sequence: CASSQERSFSYNSPLHF.

This clonotype was seen more than once but under ten times. This sequence joins TRBV20-1 and TRBJ2-5, with 9 nucleotides matching TRBD1. This CDR3 has 15 amino acids. CDR1 is DFQATT, CDR2 SNEGSKA, per germline (reference sequence). Losses at the gene ends were 0 bases for V and 5 bases for J; bases not matched to a gene: 7. The CDR3 sequence: CSARDGQGRRETQYF. The CDR3 DNA is TGCAGTGCTAGAGACGGACAGGGGCGGCGGGAGACCCAGTACTTC.

The gene calls are TRBV29-1 and TRBJ2-1; D may be TRBD1 (6 bases). Germline CDR1 reads SQVTM; CDR2 reads ANQGSEA. V lost 5 bases to trimming and J lost 5 bases, with 16 bases between them. The length of the CDR3 is 14 residues. This chain's CDR3 is CSVLGGWVDNEQFF. The CDR3 DNA follows: TGCAGCGTTTTAGGGGGTTGGGTGGACAATGAGCAGTTCTTC.

The CDR3 nucleotides read TGCAGCGTTGACAGGGGGCAATATTATGGCTACACCTTC. Its translation: CSVDRGQYYGYTF. The J gene is TRBJ1-2, the V gene TRBV29-1, with TRBD1 identical over 8 bases. There are 13 residues in the CDR3. Losses at the gene ends were 3 bases for V and 5 bases for J; bases not matched to a gene: 5. The V gene's germline CDR1 is SQVTM and CDR2 ANQGSEA.

CDR3 nucleotide sequence: TGCAGTGCCACACCCGTAGACCAAGAGACCCAGTACTTC. Amino acids: CSATPVDQETQYF. The V call is TRBV20-1, the J call TRBJ2-5; D gene unclear. The CDR3 is 13 amino acids. The ends were cut back, 6 bases at V and 0 bases at J, with 11 bases in the middle. Germline-derived CDR1 and CDR2 are DFQATT and SNEGSKA (reference sequence).

The V call is TRBV19, the J call TRBJ2-5, with D uncertain. Germline V gives CDR1 LNHDA, CDR2 SQIVND (reference sequence). V was shortened by 7 bases and J by 4 bases, with 13 bases between the two germline ends. The CDR3 is made up of 13 amino acids. The CDR3 bases are TGTGCCAGTATTCTCAGGCCGGTAGAGACCCAGTACTTC. This sequence encodes CASILRPVETQYF.

In this sample, this clonotype turned up a few times. The chain has TRBV5-8 and TRBJ2-5; D is uncertain. CDR1 and CDR2 (germline): SGHTS, YDEGEE. The CDR3 runs 12 residues. V was trimmed by 4 bases and J by 4 bases, leaving 8 bases between them. CDR3 residues: CASSDGGETQYF. The CDR3 DNA reads as TGTGCCAGCAGCGACGGTGGAGAGACCCAGTACTTC.

The sample holds many counts of this clonotype. The chain is built from TRBV5-5 and TRBJ2-1; maybe TRBD2 (6 bases). Per germline, CDR1 SGHKS and CDR2 YYEKEE (reference sequence). The CDR3 covers 18 residues. Trimming shortened V by 1 base and J by 7 bases, and 24 bases separated the two germline ends. CDR3 amino acids: CASSLSYGRGPGRNEQFF. CDR3 bases: TGTGCCAGCAGCTTGTCTTATGGGCGGGGTCCTGGGAGAAATGAGCAGTTCTTC.

V usage is TRBV6-5 and J usage is TRBJ2-1; 8 nucleotides align to TRBD1. In germline, CDR1 is MNHEY, CDR2 SVGAGI. V lost 2 bases and J lost 5; bases outside the gene matches: 2. This CDR3 contains 14 residues. CDR3 sequence: CASSYLTGDNEQFF. The CDR3 DNA reads TGTGCCAGCAGTTACCTGACAGGGGACAATGAGCAGTTCTTC.

The chain carries TRBV5-1 and TRBJ1-1; TRBD1 matches 7 bases. Germline trimming cut 4 bases from V and 1 base from J; bases unmatched to any gene: 4. The CDR3 spans 14 residues. CDR1 SGHRS and CDR2 YFSETQ come from the germline V gene. The DNA for the CDR3 is TGCGCCAGCAGCACCAGACAGGGGAACACTGAAGCTTTCTTT. As protein: CASSTRQGNTEAFF.

This clonotype showed up just a few times. The chain joins TRBV12-3 or TRBV12-4 to TRBJ2-7, with D unclear. The CDR3 consists of 15 residues. The V end lost 5 bases, the J end lost 0 bases, and 14 bases lay between the germline ends. Here the CDR3 DNA reads TGTGCCAGCAGTGATGGGCCTCACAGCTCCTACGAGCAGTACTTC. Protein product: CASSDGPHSSYEQYF.